The sequence of this T cell receptor (beta chain) was determined in a study of blood T cell repertoires in COVID-19. Data came from immunoSEQ multiplex PCR; TCRdb stores just in-frame clones and leaves some out. The table lists more than 350,000 clones, about 83% of them singletons. Germline V lookup: CDR1 SGHTA, CDR2 FQGNSA. This CDR3 is built from 18 residues. V lost 4 bases to trimming and J lost 5 bases; unmatched junction nucleotides: 18. The sample comprised PBMCs or T cells enriched from blood (not recorded which). The rearrangement uses TRBV7-2 and TRBJ2-5; the match to TRBD2 covers 8 bases. The clonotype was recovered from a woman aged 45-65 years who had recovered from COVID-19. The CDR3 loop is CASSSAGTRGLSRETQYF. The CDR3 nucleotides are TGTGCCAGCAGCTCGGCCGGGACTAGGGGATTATCGCGGGAGACCCAGTACTTC.